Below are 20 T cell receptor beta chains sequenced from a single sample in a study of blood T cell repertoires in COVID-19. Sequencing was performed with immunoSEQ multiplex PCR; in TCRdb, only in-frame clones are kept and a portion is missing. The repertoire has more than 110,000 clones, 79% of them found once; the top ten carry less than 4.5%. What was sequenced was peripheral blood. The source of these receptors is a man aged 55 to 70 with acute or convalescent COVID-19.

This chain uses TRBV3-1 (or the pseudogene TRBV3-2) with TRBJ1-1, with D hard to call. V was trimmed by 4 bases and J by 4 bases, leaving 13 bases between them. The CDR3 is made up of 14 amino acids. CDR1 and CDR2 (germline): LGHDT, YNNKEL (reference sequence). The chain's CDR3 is CASSRALAVTEAFF. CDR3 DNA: TGTGCCAGCAGCCGCGCCCTCGCGGTCACTGAAGCTTTCTTT.

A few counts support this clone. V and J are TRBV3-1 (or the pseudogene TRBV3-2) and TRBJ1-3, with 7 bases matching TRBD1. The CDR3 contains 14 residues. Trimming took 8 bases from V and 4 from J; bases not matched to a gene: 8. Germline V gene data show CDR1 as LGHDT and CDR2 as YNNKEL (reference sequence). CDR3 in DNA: TGTGCCAGCGCTGAACAGGGGCCAGGAAACACCATATATTTT. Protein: CASAEQGPGNTIYF.

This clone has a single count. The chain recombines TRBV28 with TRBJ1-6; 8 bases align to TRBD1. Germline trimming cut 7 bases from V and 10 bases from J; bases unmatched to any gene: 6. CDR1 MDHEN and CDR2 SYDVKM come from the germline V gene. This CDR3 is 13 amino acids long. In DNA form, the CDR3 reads TGTGCCAGCAACTACAGGGGGGGCTCACCCCTCCACTTT. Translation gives CASNYRGGSPLHF.

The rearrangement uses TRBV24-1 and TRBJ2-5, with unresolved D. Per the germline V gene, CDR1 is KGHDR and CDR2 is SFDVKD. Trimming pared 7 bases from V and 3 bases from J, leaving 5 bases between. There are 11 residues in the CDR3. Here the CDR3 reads CATSQKETQYF. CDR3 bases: TGTGCCACCAGCCAAAAAGAGACCCAGTACTTC.

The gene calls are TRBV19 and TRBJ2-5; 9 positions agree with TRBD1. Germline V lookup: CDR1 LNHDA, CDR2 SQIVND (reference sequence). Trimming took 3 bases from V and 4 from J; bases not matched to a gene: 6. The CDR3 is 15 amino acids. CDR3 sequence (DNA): TGTGCCAGTAGTATGGACAGGGGCGGTGGAGAGACCCAGTACTTC. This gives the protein CASSMDRGGGETQYF.

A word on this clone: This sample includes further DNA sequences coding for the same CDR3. The CDR3 loop reads CASSPGQYNSPLHF. In nucleotides, the CDR3 is TGTGCCAGCTCACCGGGACAGTATAATTCACCCCTCCACTTT. This chain joins TRBV18 and TRBJ1-6, with 7 bases identical to TRBD1. Germline V gene data show CDR1 as KGHSH and CDR2 as LQKENI. The CDR3 runs 14 residues. The V and J ends lost 3 bases and 4 bases, in that order; junction bases with no gene match: 0. The complete variable domain, with remaining parts taken from reference TRBV18 and TRBJ1-6, reads NAGVMQNPRHLVRRRGQEARLRCSPMKGHSHVYWYRQLPEEGLKFMVYLQKENIIDESGMPKERFSAEFPKEGPSILRIQQVVRGDSAAYFCASSPGQYNSPLHFGNGTRLTVT.

CDR3 loop: CASSPPGLPYEQYF. CDR3 DNA sequence: TGTGCCAGCTCACCACCGGGGCTCCCCTACGAGCAGTACTTC. The chain carries TRBV18 and TRBJ2-7, with D perhaps TRBD1 (5 bases). The V end lost 0 bases, the J end lost 2 bases, and 8 bases lay between the germline ends. The CDR3 has 14 residues. Germline V CDR1 and CDR2: KGHSH, LQKENI.

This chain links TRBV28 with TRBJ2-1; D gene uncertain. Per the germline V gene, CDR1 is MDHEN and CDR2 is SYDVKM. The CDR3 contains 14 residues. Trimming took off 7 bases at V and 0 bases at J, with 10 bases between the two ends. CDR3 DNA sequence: TGTGCCAGCATAGCCGTTGGCTCCTACAATGAGCAGTTCTTC. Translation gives CASIAVGSYNEQFF.

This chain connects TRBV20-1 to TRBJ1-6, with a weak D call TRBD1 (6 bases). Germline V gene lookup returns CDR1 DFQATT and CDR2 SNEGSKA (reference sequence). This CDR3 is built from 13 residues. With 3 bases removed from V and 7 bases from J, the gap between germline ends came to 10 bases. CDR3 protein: CSASRTANSPLHF. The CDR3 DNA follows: TGCAGTGCTAGTCGGACAGCGAATTCACCCCTCCACTTT.

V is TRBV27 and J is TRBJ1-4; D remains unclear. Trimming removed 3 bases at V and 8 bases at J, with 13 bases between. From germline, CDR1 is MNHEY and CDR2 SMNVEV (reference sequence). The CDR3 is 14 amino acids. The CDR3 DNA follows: TGTGCCAGCAGTTTTGTCGGAGATAGGGAAAAACTGTTTTTT. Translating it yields CASSFVGDREKLFF.

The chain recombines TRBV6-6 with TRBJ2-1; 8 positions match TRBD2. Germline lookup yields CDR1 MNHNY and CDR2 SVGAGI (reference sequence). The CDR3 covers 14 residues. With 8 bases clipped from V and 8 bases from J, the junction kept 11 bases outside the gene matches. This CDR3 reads CASVLAEHGHEQFF. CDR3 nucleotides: TGTGCCAGCGTACTAGCGGAGCATGGGCATGAGCAGTTCTTC.

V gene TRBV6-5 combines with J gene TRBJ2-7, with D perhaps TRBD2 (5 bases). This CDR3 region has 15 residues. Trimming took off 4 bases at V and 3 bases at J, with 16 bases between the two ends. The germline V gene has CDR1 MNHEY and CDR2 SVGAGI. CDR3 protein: CASSFLSAGLYEQYF. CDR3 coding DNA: TGTGCCAGCAGTTTTCTTTCTGCGGGCCTCTACGAGCAGTACTTC.

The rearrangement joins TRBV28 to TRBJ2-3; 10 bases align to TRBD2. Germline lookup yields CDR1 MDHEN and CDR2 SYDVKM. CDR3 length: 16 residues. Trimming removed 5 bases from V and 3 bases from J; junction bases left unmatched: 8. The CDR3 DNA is TGTGCCAGCAGTCCGACTAGCGGGTTGGGGACAGATACGCAGTATTTT. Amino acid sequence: CASSPTSGLGTDTQYF.

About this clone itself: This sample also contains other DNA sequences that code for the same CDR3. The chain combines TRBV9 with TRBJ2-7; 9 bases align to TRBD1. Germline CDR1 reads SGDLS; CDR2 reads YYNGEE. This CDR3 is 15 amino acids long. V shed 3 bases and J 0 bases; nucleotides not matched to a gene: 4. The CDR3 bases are TGTGCCAGCAGCGCAGGACAGGGGACCTCCTACGAGCAGTACTTC. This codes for CASSAGQGTSYEQYF. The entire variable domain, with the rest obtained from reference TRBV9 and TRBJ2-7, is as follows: DSGVTQTPKHLITATGQRVTLRCSPRSGDLSVYWYQQSLDQGLQFLIQYYNGEERAKGNILERFSAQQFPDLHSELNLSSLELGDSALYFCASSAGQGTSYEQYFGPGTRLTVT.

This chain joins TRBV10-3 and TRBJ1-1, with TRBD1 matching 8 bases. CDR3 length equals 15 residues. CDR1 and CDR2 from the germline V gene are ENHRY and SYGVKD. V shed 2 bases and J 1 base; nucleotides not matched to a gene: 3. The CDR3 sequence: CAISEGQGRNTEAFF. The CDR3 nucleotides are TGTGCCATCAGTGAGGGACAGGGAAGGAACACTGAAGCTTTCTTT.

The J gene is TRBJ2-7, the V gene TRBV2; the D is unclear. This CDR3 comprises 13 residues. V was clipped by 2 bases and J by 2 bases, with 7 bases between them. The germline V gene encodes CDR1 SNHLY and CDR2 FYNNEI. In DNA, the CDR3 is TGTGCCAGCAGTGAATTAGTCACCTACGAGCAGTACTTC. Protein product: CASSELVTYEQYF.

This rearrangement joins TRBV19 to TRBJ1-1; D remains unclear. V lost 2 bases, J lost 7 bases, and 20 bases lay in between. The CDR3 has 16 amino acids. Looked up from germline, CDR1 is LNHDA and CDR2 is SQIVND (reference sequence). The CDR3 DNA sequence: TGTGCCAGTAGTATATCGGGCCCGCGGGCGAAAAATGAAGCTTTCTTT. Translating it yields CASSISGPRAKNEAFF.

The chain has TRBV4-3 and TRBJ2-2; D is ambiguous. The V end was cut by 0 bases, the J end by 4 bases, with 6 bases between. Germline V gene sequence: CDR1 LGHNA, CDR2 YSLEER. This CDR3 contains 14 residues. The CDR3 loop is CASSQEATTGELFF. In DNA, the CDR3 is TGCGCCAGCAGCCAAGAGGCAACCACCGGGGAGCTGTTTTTT.

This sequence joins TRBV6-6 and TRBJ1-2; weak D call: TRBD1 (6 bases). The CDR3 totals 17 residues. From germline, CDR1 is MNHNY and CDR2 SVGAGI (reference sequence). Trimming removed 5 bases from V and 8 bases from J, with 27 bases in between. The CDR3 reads CASSRLLAGLGAGGYTF. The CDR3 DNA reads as TGTGCCAGCAGTCGCCTTCTGGCGGGTTTGGGGGCTGGCGGCTACACCTTC.

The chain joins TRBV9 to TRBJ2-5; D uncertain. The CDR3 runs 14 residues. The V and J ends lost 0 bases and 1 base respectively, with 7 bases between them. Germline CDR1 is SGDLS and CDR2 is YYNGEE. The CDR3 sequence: CASSVEPTQETQYF. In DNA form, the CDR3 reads TGTGCCAGCAGCGTAGAGCCCACCCAAGAGACCCAGTACTTC.